This TCR beta chain was identified during a study of T cells in Graves' hyperthyroidism and ophthalmopathy. Study observations and caveats: Most expanded thyroid clonotypes above 0.001 recurred in blood. Using 13 V-J features, a model discriminated ophthalmopathy from stable hyperthyroidism.

PBMCs were collected from an approximately 9.3 ml volume of fresh peripheral blood. The investigators amplified TCR beta CDR3 regions from RNA transcripts. Carried out on the TCR CDR3, a first-round RT-PCR used the HTBI primer set. Using its own MiXCR run on the multiplex PCR reads, TCRdb lists one record per CDR3 protein. This sample carries hundreds of thousands of distinct CDR3 sequences, roughly 17% of them seen once, and the ten largest clones take under 20%. The germline V gene has CDR1 LGHDT and CDR2 YNNKEL (reference sequence). The CDR3 sequence is 17 residues long. With 5 bases clipped from V and 3 bases from J, the junction kept 11 bases outside the gene matches. A word on this clonotype: What it recognizes is unknown.

The sequenced sample consisted of blood. This chain connects TRBV3-1 to TRBJ2-7; TRBD2 matches at 12 bases. The receptor was isolated from a woman aged 18-30 years with Graves' hyperthyroidism. CDR3 loop: CASSLGGLAGPSYEQYF. CDR3 bases: TGTGCCAGCAGCTTAGGTGGACTAGCGGGGCCCAGCTACGAGCAGTACTTC.